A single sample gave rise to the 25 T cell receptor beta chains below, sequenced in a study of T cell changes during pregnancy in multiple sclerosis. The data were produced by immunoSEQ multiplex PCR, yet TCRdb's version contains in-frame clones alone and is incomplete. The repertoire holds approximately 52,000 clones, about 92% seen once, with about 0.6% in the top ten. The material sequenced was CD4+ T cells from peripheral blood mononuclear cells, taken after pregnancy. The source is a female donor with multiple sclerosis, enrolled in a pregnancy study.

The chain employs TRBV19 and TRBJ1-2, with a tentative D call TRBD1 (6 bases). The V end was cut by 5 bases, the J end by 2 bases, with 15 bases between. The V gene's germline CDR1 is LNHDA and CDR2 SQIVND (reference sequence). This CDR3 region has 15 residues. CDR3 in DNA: TGTGCCAGTAGTCTCCGCCCCCAGGGGAACTATGGCTACACCTTC. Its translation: CASSLRPQGNYGYTF.

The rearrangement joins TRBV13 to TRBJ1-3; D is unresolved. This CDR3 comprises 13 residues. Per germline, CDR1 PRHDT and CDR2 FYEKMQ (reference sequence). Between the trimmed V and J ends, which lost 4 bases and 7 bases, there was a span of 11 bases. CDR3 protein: CASSSRALNTIYF. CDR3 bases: TGTGCCAGCAGCTCGAGAGCCCTGAACACCATATATTTT.

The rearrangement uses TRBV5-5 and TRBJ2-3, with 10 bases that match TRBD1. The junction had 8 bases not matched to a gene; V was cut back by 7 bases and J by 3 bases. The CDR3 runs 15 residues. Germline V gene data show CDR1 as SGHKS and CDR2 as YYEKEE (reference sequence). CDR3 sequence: CASAYPGQGTDTQYF. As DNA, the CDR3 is TGTGCCAGCGCCTACCCGGGACAGGGGACAGATACGCAGTATTTT.

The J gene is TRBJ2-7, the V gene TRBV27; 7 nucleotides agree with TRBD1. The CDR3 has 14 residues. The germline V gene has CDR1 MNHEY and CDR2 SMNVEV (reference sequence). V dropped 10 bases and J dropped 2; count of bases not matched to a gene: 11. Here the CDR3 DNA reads TGTGCCACAACGAGTTGGGGACAGCCCTACGAGCAGTACTTC. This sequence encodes CATTSWGQPYEQYF.

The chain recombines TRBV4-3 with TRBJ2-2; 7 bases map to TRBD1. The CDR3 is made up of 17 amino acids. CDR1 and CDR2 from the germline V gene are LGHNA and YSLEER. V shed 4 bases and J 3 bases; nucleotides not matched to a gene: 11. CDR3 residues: CASSPYKGQAYTGELFF. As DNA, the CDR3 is TGCGCCAGCAGCCCCTATAAAGGACAGGCGTACACCGGGGAGCTGTTTTTT.

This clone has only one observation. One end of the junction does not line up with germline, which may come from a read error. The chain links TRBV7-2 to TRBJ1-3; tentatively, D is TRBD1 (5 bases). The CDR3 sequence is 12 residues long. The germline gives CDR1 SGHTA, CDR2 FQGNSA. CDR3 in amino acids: CASSPRGGVVGF. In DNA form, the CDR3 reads TGTGCCAGCAGCCCTCGGGGGGGGGTGGTCGGTTTT.

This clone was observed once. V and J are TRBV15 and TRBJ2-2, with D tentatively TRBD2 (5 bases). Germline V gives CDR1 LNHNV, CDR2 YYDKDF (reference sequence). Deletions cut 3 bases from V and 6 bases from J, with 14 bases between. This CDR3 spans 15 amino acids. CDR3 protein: CATSRALASAGELFF. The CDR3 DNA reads TGTGCCACCAGCAGGGCGCTAGCCTCGGCCGGGGAGCTGTTTTTT.

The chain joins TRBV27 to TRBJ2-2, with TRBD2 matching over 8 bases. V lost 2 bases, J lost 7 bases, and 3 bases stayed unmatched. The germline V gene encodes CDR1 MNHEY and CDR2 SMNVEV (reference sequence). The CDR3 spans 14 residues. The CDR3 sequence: CASSLLGGDGELFF. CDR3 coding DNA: TGTGCCAGCAGTTTACTCGGGGGGGACGGGGAGCTGTTTTTT.

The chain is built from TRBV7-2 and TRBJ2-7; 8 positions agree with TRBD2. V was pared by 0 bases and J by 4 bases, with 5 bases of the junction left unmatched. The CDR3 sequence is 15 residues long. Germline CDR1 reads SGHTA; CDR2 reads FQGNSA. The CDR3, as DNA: TGTGCCAGCAGCTTAGCGAGGGTAGCGGGATACGAGCAGTACTTC. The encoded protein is CASSLARVAGYEQYF. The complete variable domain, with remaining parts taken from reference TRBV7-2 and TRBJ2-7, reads GAGVSQSPSNKVTEKGKDVELRCDPISGHTALYWYRQSLGQGLEFLIYFQGNSAPDKSGLPSDRFSAERTGGSVSTLTIQRTQQEDSAVYLCASSLARVAGYEQYFGPGTRLTVT.

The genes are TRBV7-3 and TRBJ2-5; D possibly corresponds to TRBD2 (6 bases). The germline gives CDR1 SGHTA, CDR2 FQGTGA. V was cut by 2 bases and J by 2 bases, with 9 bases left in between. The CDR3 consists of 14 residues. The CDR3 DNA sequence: TGTGCCAGCAGCTTAGGTAGCGGACAAGAGACCCAGTACTTC. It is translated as CASSLGSGQETQYF. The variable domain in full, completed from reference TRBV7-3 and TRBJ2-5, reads GAGVSQTPSNKVTEKGKYVELRCDPISGHTALYWYRQSLGQGPEFLIYFQGTGAADDSGLPNDRFFAVRPEGSVSTLKIQRTERGDSAVYLCASSLGSGQETQYFGPGTRLLVL.

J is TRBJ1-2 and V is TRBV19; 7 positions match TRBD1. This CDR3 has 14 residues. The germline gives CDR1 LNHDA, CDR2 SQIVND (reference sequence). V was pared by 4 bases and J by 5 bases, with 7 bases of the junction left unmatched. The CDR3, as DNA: TGTGCCAGTAGTACCGGACAGGTTGTTTATGGCTACACCTTC. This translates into CASSTGQVVYGYTF.

In nucleotides, the CDR3 is TGCAGCGTTGTAGCCGGGACAGCGATATACAATGAGCAGTTCTTC. Translating gives CSVVAGTAIYNEQFF. The V call is TRBV29-1, the J call TRBJ2-1, with 7 bases matching TRBD1. The CDR3 totals 15 residues. Germline loops: CDR1 SQVTM, CDR2 ANQGSEA. V dropped 4 bases and J dropped 4; count of bases not matched to a gene: 10.

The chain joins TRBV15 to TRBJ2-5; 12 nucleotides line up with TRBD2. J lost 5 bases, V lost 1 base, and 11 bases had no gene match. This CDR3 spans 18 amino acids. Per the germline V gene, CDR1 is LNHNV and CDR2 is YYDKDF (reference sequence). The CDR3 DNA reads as TGTGCCACCAGCAGAGGGACTAGCGGGAACAATGTGGGTGAGACCCAGTACTTC. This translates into CATSRGTSGNNVGETQYF. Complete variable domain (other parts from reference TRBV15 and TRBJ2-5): DAMVIQNPRYQVTQFGKPVTLSCSQTLNHNVMYWYQQKSSQAPKLLFHYYDKDFNNEADTPDNFQSRRPNTSFCFLDIRSPGLGDTAMYLCATSRGTSGNNVGETQYFGPGTRLLVL.

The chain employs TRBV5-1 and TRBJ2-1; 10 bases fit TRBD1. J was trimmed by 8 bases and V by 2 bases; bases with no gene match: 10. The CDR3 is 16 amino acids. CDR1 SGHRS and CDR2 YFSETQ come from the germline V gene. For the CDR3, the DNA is TGCGCCAGCAGCTTTTGGACAGGGGGTATTTCAGATGAGCAGTTCTTC. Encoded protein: CASSFWTGGISDEQFF.

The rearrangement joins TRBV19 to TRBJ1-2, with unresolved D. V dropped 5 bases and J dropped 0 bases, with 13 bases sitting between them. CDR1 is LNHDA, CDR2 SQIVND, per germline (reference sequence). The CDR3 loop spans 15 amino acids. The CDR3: CASSPFSRANYGYTF. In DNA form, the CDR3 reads TGTGCCAGTAGTCCTTTCTCTAGAGCTAACTATGGCTACACCTTC.

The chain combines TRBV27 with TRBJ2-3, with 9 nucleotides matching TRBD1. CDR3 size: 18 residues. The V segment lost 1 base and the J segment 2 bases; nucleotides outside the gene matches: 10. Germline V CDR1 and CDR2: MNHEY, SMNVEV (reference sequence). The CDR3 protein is CASSLFPDRGLYTDTQYF. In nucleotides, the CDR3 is TGTGCCAGCAGTTTATTCCCGGACAGGGGTTTATACACAGATACGCAGTATTTT.

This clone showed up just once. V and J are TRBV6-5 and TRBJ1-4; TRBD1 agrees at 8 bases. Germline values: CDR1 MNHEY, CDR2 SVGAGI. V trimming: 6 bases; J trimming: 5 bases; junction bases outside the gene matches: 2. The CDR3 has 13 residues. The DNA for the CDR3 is TGTGCCAGCAGGAGGACAGGGAATGAAAAACTGTTTTTT. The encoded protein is CASRRTGNEKLFF.

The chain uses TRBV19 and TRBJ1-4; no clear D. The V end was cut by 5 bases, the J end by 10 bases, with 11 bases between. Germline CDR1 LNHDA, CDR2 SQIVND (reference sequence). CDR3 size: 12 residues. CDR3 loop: CASSLISGKLFF. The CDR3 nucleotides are TGTGCCAGTAGTCTAATAAGCGGAAAACTGTTTTTT. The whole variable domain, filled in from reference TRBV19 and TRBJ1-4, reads DGGITQSPKYLFRKEGQNVTLSCEQNLNHDAMYWYRQDPGQGLRLIYYSQIVNDFQKGDIAEGYSVSREKKESFPLTVTSAQKNPTAFYLCASSLISGKLFFGSGTQLSVL.

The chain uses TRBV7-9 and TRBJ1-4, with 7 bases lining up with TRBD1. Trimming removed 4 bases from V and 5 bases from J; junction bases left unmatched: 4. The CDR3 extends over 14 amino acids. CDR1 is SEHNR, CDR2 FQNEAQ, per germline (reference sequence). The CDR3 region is CASSSGQLNEKLFF. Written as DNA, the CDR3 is TGTGCCAGCAGCTCGGGACAGCTGAATGAAAAACTGTTTTTT.

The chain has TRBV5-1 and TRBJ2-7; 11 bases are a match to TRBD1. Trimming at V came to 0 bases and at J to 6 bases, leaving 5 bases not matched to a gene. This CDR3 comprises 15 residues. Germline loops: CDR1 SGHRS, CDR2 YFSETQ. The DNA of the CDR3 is TGCGCCAGCAGCTTGGAGGGACAGGGGGTTGCCGAGCAGTACTTC. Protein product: CASSLEGQGVAEQYF.

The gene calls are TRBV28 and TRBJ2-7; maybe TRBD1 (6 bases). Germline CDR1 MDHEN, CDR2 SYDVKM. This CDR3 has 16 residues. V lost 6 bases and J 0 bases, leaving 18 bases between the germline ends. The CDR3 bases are TGTGCCAGCAGCCTACAGGGACCGCGGAGCTCCTACGAGCAGTACTTC. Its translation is CASSLQGPRSSYEQYF.

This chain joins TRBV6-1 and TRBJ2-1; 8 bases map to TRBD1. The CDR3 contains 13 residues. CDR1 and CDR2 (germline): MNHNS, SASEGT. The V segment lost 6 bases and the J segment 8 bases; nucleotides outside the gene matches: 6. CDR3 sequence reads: CASRRTGIDEQFF. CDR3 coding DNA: TGTGCCAGCAGACGGACAGGGATAGATGAGCAGTTCTTC.

CDR3 DNA sequence: TGTGCCAGCAGCCTAGCGGGAACCTACACAGATACGCAGTATTTT. This encodes CASSLAGTYTDTQYF. The rearrangement uses TRBV6-5 and TRBJ2-3, with 9 bases that match TRBD2. Germline V lookup: CDR1 MNHEY, CDR2 SVGAGI. The CDR3 covers 15 residues. Unmatched junction bases numbered 6, after V lost 6 bases and J lost 2 bases.

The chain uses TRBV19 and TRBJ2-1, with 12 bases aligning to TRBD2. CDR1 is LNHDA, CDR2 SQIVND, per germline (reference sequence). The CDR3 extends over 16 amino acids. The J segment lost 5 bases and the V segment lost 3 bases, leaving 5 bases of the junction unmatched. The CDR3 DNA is TGTGCCAGTAGTATTTGGCGGACTAGCGGGGACAATGAGCAGTTCTTC. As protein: CASSIWRTSGDNEQFF. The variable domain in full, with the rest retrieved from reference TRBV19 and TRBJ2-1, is DGGITQSPKYLFRKEGQNVTLSCEQNLNHDAMYWYRQDPGQGLRLIYYSQIVNDFQKGDIAEGYSVSREKKESFPLTVTSAQKNPTAFYLCASSIWRTSGDNEQFFGPGTRLTVL.

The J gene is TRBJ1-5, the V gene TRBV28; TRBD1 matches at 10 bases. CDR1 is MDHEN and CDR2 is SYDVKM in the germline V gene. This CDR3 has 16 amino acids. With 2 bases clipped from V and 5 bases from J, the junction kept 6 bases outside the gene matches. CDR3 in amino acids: CASSLRQGAPHQPQHF. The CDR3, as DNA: TGTGCCAGCAGTTTAAGACAGGGGGCTCCGCATCAGCCCCAGCATTTT.